Included here is one T cell receptor beta chain sequence, with context. V shed 1 base, J shed 3 bases, and the junction held 5 bases outside the gene matches. Germline assignment: CDR1 KGHSH and CDR2 LQKENI. This CDR3 comprises 16 residues. The sample originates from a study of control samples from healthy donors and cancer patients. Clones were read by immunoSEQ multiplex PCR, and TCRdb kept only the in-frame ones, dropping some. The table records under 150,000 clones, around 86% of them present only once. This clonotype was obtained from a man aged 25 to 40 in good health. The chain couples TRBV18 to TRBJ2-1; 8 bases agree with TRBD2. The sample taken for sequencing was blood. CDR3 protein: CASSPLPSGGYNEQFF. The CDR3, as DNA: TGTGCCAGCTCACCACTGCCCAGCGGGGGCTACAATGAGCAGTTCTTC.